This T cell receptor (beta chain) was recovered during a study of regulatory T cells in long-lasting Graves disease. General observations from the study: A reduction in accuracy may have resulted from the small sample size.

The CDR3 runs to 14 residues. Germline CDR1 is SNHLY and CDR2 is FYNNEI. V was shortened by 3 bases and J by 7 bases, with 12 bases between the two germline ends. At least ten counts were recorded for this clonotype. Its cognate antigen is unknown. Time point here: persistent/refractory GD, antithyroid drugs over 5 years with positive TRAb. Extracted PBMC RNA gave rise to the TCR library. It was by American Thyroid Association guidelines that Graves' disease was diagnosed. In building TCR beta libraries, iRepertoire HTBI primers were used together with Arm-PCR of CDR3 regions. A single record per CDR3 protein comes from TCRdb applying MiXCR to the multiplex PCR reads. The profile shows 400,000 to 600,000 distinct CDR3 sequences, approximately 21% of them singletons.

The sample in question was peripheral blood mononuclear cells (PBMCs), obtained when the disease was refractory, from a patient treated with antithyroid drugs. The receptor was derived from a female donor with Graves disease. The chain joins TRBV2 to TRBJ1-4; tentatively, D is TRBD1 (6 bases). DNA of the CDR3: TGTGCCAGCAGTGACGTGGAGGGGGGTGAAAAACTGTTTTTT. The encoded protein is CASSDVEGGEKLFF.